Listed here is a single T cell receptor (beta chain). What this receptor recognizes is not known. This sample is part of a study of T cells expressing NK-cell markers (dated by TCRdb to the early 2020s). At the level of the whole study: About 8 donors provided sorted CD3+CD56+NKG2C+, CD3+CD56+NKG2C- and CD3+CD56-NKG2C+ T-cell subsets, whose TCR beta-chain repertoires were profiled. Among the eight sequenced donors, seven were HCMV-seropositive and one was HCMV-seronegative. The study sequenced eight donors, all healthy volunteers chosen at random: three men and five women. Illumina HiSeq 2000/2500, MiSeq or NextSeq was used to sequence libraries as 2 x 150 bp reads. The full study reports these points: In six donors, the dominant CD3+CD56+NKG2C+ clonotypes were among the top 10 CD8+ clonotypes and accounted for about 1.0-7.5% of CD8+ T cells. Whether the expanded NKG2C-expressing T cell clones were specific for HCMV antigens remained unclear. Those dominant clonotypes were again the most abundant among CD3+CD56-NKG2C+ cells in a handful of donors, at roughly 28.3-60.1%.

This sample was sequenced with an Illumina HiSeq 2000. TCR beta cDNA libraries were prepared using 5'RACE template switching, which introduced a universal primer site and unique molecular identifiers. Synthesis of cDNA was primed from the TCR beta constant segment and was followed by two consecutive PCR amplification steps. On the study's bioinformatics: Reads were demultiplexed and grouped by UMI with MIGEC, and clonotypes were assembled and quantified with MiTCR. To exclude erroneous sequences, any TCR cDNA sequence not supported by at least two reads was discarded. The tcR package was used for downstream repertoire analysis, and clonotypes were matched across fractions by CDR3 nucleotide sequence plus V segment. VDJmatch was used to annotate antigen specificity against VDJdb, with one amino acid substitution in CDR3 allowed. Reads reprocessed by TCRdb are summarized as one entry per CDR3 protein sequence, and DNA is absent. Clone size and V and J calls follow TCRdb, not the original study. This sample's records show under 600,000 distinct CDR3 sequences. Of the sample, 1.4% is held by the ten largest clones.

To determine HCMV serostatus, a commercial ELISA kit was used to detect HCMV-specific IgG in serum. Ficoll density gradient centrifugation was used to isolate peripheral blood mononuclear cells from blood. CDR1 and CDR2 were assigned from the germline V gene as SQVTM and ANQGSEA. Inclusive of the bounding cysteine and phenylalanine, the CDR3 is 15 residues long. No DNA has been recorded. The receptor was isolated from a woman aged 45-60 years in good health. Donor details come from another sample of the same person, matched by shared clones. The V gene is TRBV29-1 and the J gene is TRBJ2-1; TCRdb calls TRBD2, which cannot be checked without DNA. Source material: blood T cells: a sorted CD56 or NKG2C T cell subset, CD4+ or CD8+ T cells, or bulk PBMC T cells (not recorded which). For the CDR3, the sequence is CSVGGVPGLEDEQFF.